These T cell receptor beta chains were read from a single sample in a study of blood T cell repertoires in COVID-19. TCRdb keeps only in-frame clones here, not all; method: immunoSEQ multiplex PCR. Here the sample spans 35,000 to 40,000 clones, around nine tenths being singletons. What was sequenced was peripheral blood. The receptors originated from a man between 70 and 80 years old with active COVID-19. Both conserved end residues are part of each CDR3. D genes are given only for firm matches. Clone size, where shown, is once, few, many, or a class for clones that have expanded.

v_gene: TRBV5-6
abundance: NA
d_gene: TRBD1
j_gene: TRBJ1-2
CDR3aa: CASSVRGQAPTTF
CDR3nt: TGTGCCAGCAGCGTCCGGGGACAGGCCCCTACCACCTTC

v_gene: TRBV5-8
abundance: NA
d_gene: NA
j_gene: TRBJ1-1
CDR3aa: CASSFLGAVGSYTEAFF
CDR3nt: TGTGCCAGCAGCTTTTTGGGGGCGGTTGGGTCTTACACTGAAGCTTTCTTT

v_gene: TRBV5-4
abundance: NA
d_gene: TRBD1
j_gene: TRBJ1-2
CDR3aa: CASSADRGRNGYTF
CDR3nt: TGTGCCAGCAGCGCGGACAGGGGGCGGAATGGCTACACCTTC

v_gene: TRBV5-4
abundance: NA
d_gene: NA
j_gene: TRBJ2-3
CDR3aa: CASSLQAPDTQYF
CDR3nt: TGTGCCAGCAGCTTGCAGGCGCCAGATACGCAGTATTTT

v_gene: TRBV2
abundance: NA
d_gene: NA
j_gene: TRBJ1-6
CDR3aa: CASSPNINSPLHF
CDR3nt: TGTGCCAGCAGCCCCAACATCAATTCACCCCTCCACTTT

v_gene: TRBV7-8
abundance: NA
d_gene: NA
j_gene: TRBJ1-6
CDR3aa: CASSRQEINSPLHF
CDR3nt: TGTGCCAGCAGCAGACAGGAGATTAATTCACCCCTCCACTTT

v_gene: TRBV2
abundance: NA
d_gene: NA
j_gene: TRBJ2-7
CDR3aa: CASSARWGGGNEQYF
CDR3nt: TGTGCCAGCAGTGCGAGGTGGGGAGGAGGCAACGAGCAGTACTTC

v_gene: TRBV7-9
abundance: NA
d_gene: NA
j_gene: TRBJ2-1
CDR3aa: CASSLPPYNEQFF
CDR3nt: TGTGCCAGCAGCTTACCTCCTTACAATGAGCAGTTCTTC

v_gene: TRBV19
abundance: NA
d_gene: NA
j_gene: TRBJ1-1
CDR3aa: CASSLKGLSTGANTEAFF
CDR3nt: TGTGCCAGTAGTCTCAAGGGACTAAGCACGGGGGCGAACACTGAAGCTTTCTTT

v_gene: TRBV6-6
abundance: once
d_gene: NA
j_gene: TRBJ2-5
CDR3aa: CASSPTGYSYQETQYF
CDR3nt: TGTGCCAGCAGCCCTACAGGGTATTCGTACCAAGAGACCCAGTACTTC

v_gene: TRBV27
abundance: few
d_gene: NA
j_gene: TRBJ2-7
CDR3aa: CASSLRRRRHIDEQYF
CDR3nt: TGTGCCAGCAGTTTACGGCGGAGGAGGCATATCGACGAGCAGTACTTC

v_gene: TRBV19
abundance: NA
d_gene: NA
j_gene: TRBJ1-2
CDR3aa: CASSHRQDWNYGYTF
CDR3nt: TGTGCCAGTTCTCACCGACAGGACTGGAACTATGGCTACACCTTC

v_gene: TRBV6-2/TRBV6-3
abundance: NA
d_gene: TRBD1
j_gene: TRBJ2-7
CDR3aa: CASSYSGQGLSYEQYF
CDR3nt: TGTGCCAGCAGTTACTCTGGACAGGGGCTTTCCTACGAGCAGTACTTC

v_gene: TRBV7-2
abundance: NA
d_gene: TRBD1
j_gene: TRBJ2-7
CDR3aa: CASGPQGNEQYF
CDR3nt: TGTGCCAGCGGACCACAGGGGAACGAGCAGTACTTC

v_gene: TRBV24-1
abundance: NA
d_gene: NA
j_gene: TRBJ1-1
CDR3aa: CATSRGNTEAFF
CDR3nt: TGTGCCACCTCCCGGGGGAACACTGAAGCTTTCTTT

v_gene: TRBV29-1
abundance: NA
d_gene: TRBD1
j_gene: TRBJ2-7
CDR3aa: CSVSNGQGGYEQYF
CDR3nt: TGCAGCGTATCAAACGGACAGGGGGGCTACGAGCAGTACTTC

v_gene: TRBV19
abundance: NA
d_gene: NA
j_gene: TRBJ1-4
CDR3aa: CASRRRDLATNEKLFF
CDR3nt: TGTGCCAGTAGGCGTCGAGATCTCGCAACTAATGAAAAACTGTTTTTT

v_gene: TRBV6-5
abundance: NA
d_gene: TRBD1
j_gene: TRBJ1-5
CDR3aa: CASRRDRGNQPQHF
CDR3nt: TGTGCCAGCAGACGCGACAGGGGAAATCAGCCCCAGCATTTT

v_gene: TRBV5-6
abundance: NA
d_gene: NA
j_gene: TRBJ2-5
CDR3aa: CASIQRLTRGETQYF
CDR3nt: TGTGCCAGCATCCAACGCCTTACTAGAGGAGAGACCCAGTACTTC

v_gene: TRBV7-2
abundance: NA
d_gene: NA
j_gene: TRBJ1-4
CDR3aa: CASSPPPGRWFGDEKLFF
CDR3nt: TGTGCCAGCAGCCCCCCCCCGGGGAGATGGTTTGGGGATGAAAAACTGTTTTTT

v_gene: TRBV21-1
abundance: NA
d_gene: NA
j_gene: TRBJ1-5
CDR3aa: CASSPSDERGNQPQHF
CDR3nt: TGTGCCAGCAGCCCCAGCGACGAGAGAGGCAATCAGCCCCAGCATTTT

v_gene: TRBV19
abundance: NA
d_gene: TRBD1
j_gene: TRBJ1-1
CDR3aa: CASSTTGQWTEAFF
CDR3nt: TGTGCCAGTAGCACGACGGGACAGTGGACTGAAGCTTTCTTT

v_gene: TRBV19
abundance: NA
d_gene: TRBD1
j_gene: TRBJ2-4
CDR3aa: CASSIGWRTGGFSKNIQYF
CDR3nt: TGTGCCAGTAGTATAGGATGGAGGACAGGGGGATTTAGCAAAAACATTCAGTACTTC

v_gene: TRBV27
abundance: NA
d_gene: TRBD1
j_gene: TRBJ1-6
CDR3aa: CASSPRRTGNYNSPLHF
CDR3nt: TGTGCCAGCAGTCCTAGGAGGACAGGGAACTATAATTCACCCCTCCACTTT

v_gene: TRBV19
abundance: NA
d_gene: NA
j_gene: TRBJ2-6
CDR3aa: CASKDSPGANVLTF
CDR3nt: TGTGCCAGTAAGGACAGTCCTGGGGCCAACGTCCTGACTTTC

v_gene: TRBV18
abundance: NA
d_gene: NA
j_gene: TRBJ2-7
CDR3aa: CASSPIQVGNEQYF
CDR3nt: TGTGCCAGCTCCCCAATACAAGTGGGCAACGAGCAGTACTTC

v_gene: TRBV6-2/TRBV6-3
abundance: NA
d_gene: TRBD1
j_gene: TRBJ1-2
CDR3aa: CASSYGNPGQGTYGYTF
CDR3nt: TGTGCCAGCAGTTACGGTAACCCGGGACAGGGGACCTATGGCTACACCTTC

v_gene: TRBV21-1
abundance: once
d_gene: NA
j_gene: TRBJ1-6
CDR3aa: CASSKGGHNSPLHF
CDR3nt: TGTGCCAGCAGCAAGGGGGGACATAATTCACCCCTCCACTTT

v_gene: TRBV19
abundance: few
d_gene: TRBD1
j_gene: TRBJ1-4
CDR3aa: CASSMAQGVEKLFF
CDR3nt: TGTGCCAGTAGTATGGCGCAGGGGGTCGAAAAACTGTTTTTT

v_gene: TRBV28
abundance: NA
d_gene: NA
j_gene: TRBJ1-1
CDR3aa: CATSLRRNTEAFF
CDR3nt: TGTGCCACCTCCTTGAGGCGTAACACTGAAGCTTTCTTT

v_gene: TRBV19
abundance: NA
d_gene: NA
j_gene: TRBJ1-4
CDR3aa: CASSGQGLYEKLFF
CDR3nt: TGTGCCAGTAGTGGCCAGGGGCTTTATGAAAAACTGTTTTTT

v_gene: TRBV4-3
abundance: NA
d_gene: NA
j_gene: TRBJ2-1
CDR3aa: CASRRGGGSYNEQFF
CDR3nt: TGCGCCAGCAGGAGAGGGGGGGGCTCCTACAATGAGCAGTTCTTC

v_gene: TRBV19
abundance: few
d_gene: NA
j_gene: TRBJ1-5
CDR3aa: CASREDNYSNQPQHF
CDR3nt: TGTGCCAGTAGAGAGGACAACTATAGCAATCAGCCCCAGCATTTT